Listed here are 10 T cell receptor beta chains from one sample, sequenced in a study of metastatic and nonmetastatic thyroid tumors. Until they underwent thyroid surgery, no patient had received any treatment. TCRdb recomputed clones from the PCR reads via MiXCR. The sample carries over 30,000 clones, roughly a sixth recorded once. Sequencing was carried out using blood. The receptors were sampled from a male donor with papillary thyroid cancer or a benign thyroid nodule (not recorded which). Some clones in this sample may be carry-over from other donors' samples.

This clone showed up just a few times. The J gene is TRBJ1-1, the V gene TRBV10-3; D is unclear. V was pared by 2 bases and J by 1 base, with 11 bases between. The CDR3 has 15 amino acids. Germline V gene data show CDR1 as ENHRY and CDR2 as SYGVKD. In DNA, the CDR3 is TGTGCCATCAGTGAGGGAGGGCTGGAGAACACTGAAGCTTTCTTT. Its protein product is CAISEGGLENTEAFF.

This clone occurred many times. This sequence joins TRBV20-1 and TRBJ1-2, with a tentative D call TRBD1 (5 bases). CDR3 length equals 15 residues. CDR1 is DFQATT and CDR2 is SNEGSKA in the germline V gene (reference sequence). Trimming left V 0 bases short and J 7 bases short, with 18 bases between. The chain's CDR3 is CSARDGDAWVGGYTF. The CDR3, as DNA: TGCAGTGCTAGAGACGGGGACGCCTGGGTAGGTGGCTACACCTTC.

This clone has a single count. The chain has TRBV19 and TRBJ1-1; 9 bases line up with TRBD1. The germline V gene has CDR1 LNHDA and CDR2 SQIVND (reference sequence). The trim removed 9 bases at V and 7 bases at J, leaving 9 bases unmatched. There are 13 residues in the CDR3. CDR3 DNA: TGTGCCAGGACTAGGGACAGGGCCCGTGAAGCTTTCTTT. Its translation: CARTRDRAREAFF.

This clone was detected ten times or more. J is TRBJ1-5 and V is TRBV28; D gene uncertain. From germline, CDR1 is MDHEN and CDR2 SYDVKM. The CDR3 loop spans 15 amino acids. V was shortened by 11 bases and J by 4 bases, with 21 bases between the two germline ends. CDR3: CACDSSGWRNQPQHF. CDR3 coding DNA: TGTGCCTGCGACTCGTCCGGGTGGAGAAATCAGCCCCAGCATTTT.

The chain links TRBV5-1 to TRBJ2-5; 8 positions agree with TRBD1. The germline V gene encodes CDR1 SGHRS and CDR2 YFSETQ. V trimming: 1 base; J trimming: 7 bases; junction bases outside the gene matches: 12. This CDR3 spans 16 amino acids. DNA for the CDR3: TGCGCCAGCAGCTTGCAGGGGGCCCCCCCAGTAGGGACCCAGTACTTC. It yields the protein CASSLQGAPPVGTQYF.

This clone was counted many times. This chain connects TRBV18 to TRBJ2-5; D is perhaps TRBD2 (6 bases). CDR3 size: 19 residues. Germline V lookup: CDR1 KGHSH, CDR2 LQKENI. V lost 1 base and J 2 bases, leaving 23 bases between the germline ends. The CDR3 sequence: CASSPRRLGGVNYQETQYF. As DNA, the CDR3 is TGTGCCAGCTCACCACGAAGGTTGGGCGGGGTTAACTATCAAGAGACCCAGTACTTC. The whole variable domain, remainder taken from reference TRBV18 and TRBJ2-5, is NAGVMQNPRHLVRRRGQEARLRCSPMKGHSHVYWYRQLPEEGLKFMVYLQKENIIDESGMPKERFSAEFPKEGPSILRIQQVVRGDSAAYFCASSPRRLGGVNYQETQYFGPGTRLLVL.

This clone was observed at least ten times. The J gene is TRBJ2-5, the V gene TRBV4-2; D tentatively reads TRBD1 or TRBD2 (6 bases each). Germline CDR1 reads LGHNA; CDR2 reads YNFKEQ. There are 16 residues in the CDR3. Trimming pared 0 bases from V and 6 bases from J, leaving 17 bases between. The CDR3 is CASSQDFLGGRKTQYF. For the CDR3, the DNA is TGTGCCAGCAGCCAAGATTTCCTGGGGGGCCGGAAGACCCAGTACTTC.

This clone was seen at least ten times. The V call is TRBV4-3, the J call TRBJ1-2, with D unclear. The germline V and J ends were trimmed by 3 bases and 0 bases, with 5 bases remaining between them. Germline loops: CDR1 LGHNA, CDR2 YSLEER. CDR3 length: 13 amino acids. The CDR3 region is CASSHHANYGYTF. DNA of the CDR3: TGCGCCAGCAGCCACCATGCTAACTATGGCTACACCTTC.

V and J are TRBV19 and TRBJ1-2; 7 nucleotides align to TRBD1. The CDR3 is 15 amino acids. V was clipped by 7 bases and J by 8 bases; unmatched bases: 16. CDR1 is LNHDA, CDR2 SQIVND, per germline (reference sequence). Written as DNA, the CDR3 is TGTGCCAGTACCGGAACCGGGACAGAGTTTTTCGGCTACACCTTC. This codes for CASTGTGTEFFGYTF.

This clone has just one count. A read error may produce the germline difference seen at one junction end. The chain couples TRBV6-1 to TRBJ2-7; TRBD2 is a possible D gene (6 bases). From germline, CDR1 is MNHNS and CDR2 SASEGT. This CDR3 is 15 amino acids long. The CDR3 loop reads CASSLGAGPDYNEQF. The CDR3 DNA follows: TGTGCCAGCAGTCTCGGGGCGGGGCCAGACTACAATGAGCAGTTC.